These 32 T cell receptor beta chains originate from one sample sequenced in a study of HIV-infected children after antiretroviral therapy interruption. Treatment here: PENTA 11 planned treatment interruption arm or continuous ART arm. A 3' RACE protocol on RNA, with unique molecular identifiers, produced the TCR library. TCRdb recomputed calls from the 3' RACE reads with MiXCR, one row per CDR3 protein. There are approximately 95,000 distinct CDR3 sequences in the sample; around 6.9% occur only once, and roughly 1% lies in the top ten. The sequenced sample was CD45RA+ CD4+ T cells from PBMCs, pooled from several time points, obtained from a donor given antiretroviral therapy, either interrupted or continuous. Specified subset: naive CD4+ CD45RA+ CD45RO- T cells. The source is a pool of human donors with HIV.

The chain employs TRBV7-3 and TRBJ2-7, with D perhaps TRBD1 (5 bases). Between the trimmed V and J ends, which lost 1 base and 2 bases, there was a span of 6 bases. Germline values: CDR1 SGHTA, CDR2 FQGTGA. The CDR3 is made up of 13 amino acids. The CDR3, as DNA: TGTGCCAGCAGCTTAATACAGGCCTACGAGCAGTACTTC. Its protein is CASSLIQAYEQYF.

Many counts were recorded for this clonotype. This sequence joins TRBV15 and TRBJ2-7; D is perhaps TRBD1 (6 bases). The germline V gene has CDR1 LNHNV and CDR2 YYDKDF (reference sequence). The CDR3 consists of 13 residues. V was clipped by 5 bases and J by 3 bases, with 11 bases between them. CDR3 sequence (DNA): TGTGCCACCAGCCGCGGACAGTTCTACGAGCAGTACTTC. Residues: CATSRGQFYEQYF.

This clonotype was detected ten times or more. The gene calls are TRBV15 and TRBJ2-7, with 10 bases lining up with TRBD1. This CDR3 region has 16 residues. V shed 0 bases and J 3 bases; nucleotides not matched to a gene: 5. CDR1 and CDR2 from the germline V gene are LNHNV and YYDKDF (reference sequence). CDR3 region: CATSREGTGVIYEQYF. The DNA for the CDR3 is TGTGCCACCAGCAGAGAAGGGACAGGGGTGATCTACGAGCAGTACTTC.

This clonotype was picked up many times. The V and J genes are TRBV12-3 or TRBV12-4 and TRBJ2-1, with 8 nucleotides matching TRBD2. The CDR3 sequence is 15 residues long. Trimming removed 1 base from V and 8 bases from J; junction bases left unmatched: 7. The DNA for the CDR3 is TGTGCCAGCAGTTTAGTGCGGGGGGCCGGGGATGAGCAGTTCTTC. The encoded protein is CASSLVRGAGDEQFF.

This chain joins TRBV7-6 and TRBJ2-1; weak D call: TRBD1 (5 bases). V lost 5 bases, J lost 9 bases, and 14 bases lay in between. This CDR3 is built from 13 residues. Germline V lookup: CDR1 SGHVS, CDR2 FNYEAQ. The CDR3 coding sequence is TGTGCCAGCAGCACGGACATCCGCGGTGAGCAGTTCTTC. It is translated as CASSTDIRGEQFF.

This clonotype was counted at least ten times. The chain couples TRBV19 to TRBJ1-2; no clear D. The CDR3 is made up of 12 amino acids. V gave up 5 bases and J gave up 8 bases, with 12 bases separating them. Per the germline V gene, CDR1 is LNHDA and CDR2 is SQIVND (reference sequence). The CDR3 region has the DNA TGTGCCAGTAGTCCTGCCCGGGCGGGCTACACCTTC. It specifies CASSPARAGYTF.

Ten or more counts support this clonotype. The chain recombines TRBV27 with TRBJ2-1; the match to TRBD2 covers 8 bases. Germline V gives CDR1 MNHEY, CDR2 SMNVEV (reference sequence). The CDR3 totals 13 residues. Germline trimming cut 6 bases from V and 9 bases from J; bases unmatched to any gene: 7. Here the CDR3 DNA reads TGTGCCAGCAGCTCTCCTAGCGGGTCTGAGCAGTTCTTC. Translating gives CASSSPSGSEQFF.

This clonotype was detected ten times or more. The chain has TRBV2 and TRBJ1-5; D unresolved. This CDR3 has 14 amino acids. Deletions cut 4 bases from V and 1 base from J, with 8 bases between. The germline V gene encodes CDR1 SNHLY and CDR2 FYNNEI. The CDR3 nucleotides read TGTGCCAGCAGTGCAGAGGCGAGCAATCAGCCCCAGCATTTT. Residues: CASSAEASNQPQHF.

This clonotype has a count of ten or more. The gene calls are TRBV5-6 and TRBJ2-3, with a tentative D call TRBD1 (6 bases). The CDR3 is made up of 15 amino acids. V lost 0 bases, J lost 2 bases, and 10 bases lay in between. Germline V lookup: CDR1 SGHDT, CDR2 YYEEEE. The chain's CDR3 is CASSLVAGATDTQYF. DNA for the CDR3: TGTGCCAGCAGCTTGGTGGCAGGGGCCACAGATACGCAGTATTTT.

This clonotype was detected ten times or more. V usage is TRBV12-5 and J usage is TRBJ2-3; 9 nucleotides line up with TRBD1. Germline V gene data show CDR1 as LGHNT and CDR2 as FRNRAP. CDR3 length: 18 amino acids. V lost 0 bases to trimming and J lost 3 bases; unmatched junction nucleotides: 10. The CDR3 protein is CASGLVPGTGILTDTQYF. CDR3 DNA sequence: TGTGCTAGTGGTTTGGTACCCGGGACAGGGATATTAACAGATACGCAGTATTTT.

This clonotype was found many times. The chain employs TRBV11-2 and TRBJ2-1, with no clear D. This CDR3 is 15 amino acids long. Germline V gene data show CDR1 as SGHAT and CDR2 as FQNNGV. Trimming stripped 1 base from V and 0 bases from J, with 7 bases between. The CDR3 is CASSLAVTSYNEQFF. In DNA form, the CDR3 reads TGTGCCAGCAGCTTAGCGGTCACCTCCTACAATGAGCAGTTCTTC.

This clonotype was detected ten times or more. V gene TRBV12-3 or TRBV12-4 combines with J gene TRBJ2-3, with TRBD2 matching over 7 bases. The CDR3 runs to 16 residues. V trimming: 3 bases; J trimming: 0 bases; junction bases outside the gene matches: 6. DNA of the CDR3: TGTGCCAGCAGTTTCGGGGGGAGAGTGAGCACAGATACGCAGTATTTT. It encodes CASSFGGRVSTDTQYF.

This clonotype appeared a few times. For the CDR3, the DNA is TGTGCCAGCTCACCCCTACGTAGCACAGATACGCAGTATTTT. The encoded protein is CASSPLRSTDTQYF. This chain connects TRBV18 to TRBJ2-3; D call uncertain. V was shortened by 3 bases and J by 0 bases, with 7 bases between the two germline ends. The germline V gene has CDR1 KGHSH and CDR2 LQKENI. The CDR3 is made up of 14 amino acids.

This clonotype showed up many times. V gene TRBV5-4 combines with J gene TRBJ1-1, with 10 bases identical to TRBD1. Germline V gene data show CDR1 as SGHNT and CDR2 as YYREEE (reference sequence). CDR3 length: 16 residues. V shed 2 bases and J 6 bases; nucleotides not matched to a gene: 10. CDR3 residues: CASSLNRDRGNPEAFF. The CDR3 DNA sequence: TGTGCCAGCAGCTTAAACCGGGACAGGGGTAACCCTGAAGCTTTCTTT.

This clonotype showed up many times. V is TRBV28 and J is TRBJ2-1, with D possibly being TRBD1 (5 bases). Trimming took off 9 bases at V and 6 bases at J, with 15 bases between the two ends. The CDR3 has 13 residues. Germline V gene data show CDR1 as MDHEN and CDR2 as SYDVKM. The CDR3 nucleotides are TGTGCCAGTCTGGACATTTGGGGCAATGAGCAGTTCTTC. Translating gives CASLDIWGNEQFF. The variable domain in full, completed from reference TRBV28 and TRBJ2-1, reads DVKVTQSSRYLVKRTGEKVFLECVQDMDHENMFWYRQDPGLGLRLIYFSYDVKMKEKGDIPEGYSVSREKKERFSLILESASTNQTSMYLCASLDIWGNEQFFGPGTRLTVL.

This clonotype appeared many times. The V and J genes are TRBV20-1 and TRBJ1-1; D perhaps matches TRBD1 (6 bases). This CDR3 has 13 residues. CDR1 DFQATT and CDR2 SNEGSKA come from the germline V gene (reference sequence). V was clipped by 2 bases and J by 1 base, with 8 bases between them. The CDR3 loop reads CSARQDRNTEAFF. The DNA of the CDR3 is TGCAGTGCTAGACAGGACAGGAACACTGAAGCTTTCTTT.

This clonotype was seen many times. This chain connects TRBV27 to TRBJ2-6; D gene uncertain. Trimming took off 5 bases at V and 0 bases at J, with 8 bases between the two ends. Germline V CDR1 and CDR2: MNHEY, SMNVEV (reference sequence). This CDR3 is built from 15 residues. Here the CDR3 DNA reads TGTGCCAGCAGTCGCATTATCTCTGGGGCCAACGTCCTGACTTTC. Its protein is CASSRIISGANVLTF.

In its sample, this clonotype was seen many times. The rearrangement links TRBV7-2 to TRBJ1-6; TRBD1 is a possible D gene (5 bases). This CDR3 has 15 amino acids. V shed 1 base and J shed 8 bases, with 12 bases lying between them. Germline loops: CDR1 SGHTA, CDR2 FQGNSA. CDR3 sequence (DNA): TGTGCCAGCAGCTTAGATGCGACAGTTTATTCACCCCTCCACTTT. Its protein product is CASSLDATVYSPLHF.

V and J are TRBV25-1 and TRBJ2-7, with TRBD2 matching 7 bases. The V and J ends lost 1 base and 5 bases, in that order; junction bases with no gene match: 8. CDR1 is MGHDK, CDR2 SYGVNS, per germline. The CDR3 runs 15 residues. The DNA for the CDR3 is TGTGCCAGCAGTGAATTTCAGGACGGGAGGCACGAGCAGTACTTC. Protein: CASSEFQDGRHEQYF.

This clonotype was picked up many times. The CDR3 here is CASSMMTVYSNQPQHF. CDR3 bases: TGTGCCAGTAGTATGATGACAGTGTATAGCAATCAGCCCCAGCATTTT. The chain is built from TRBV19 and TRBJ1-5; D perhaps matches TRBD1 (5 bases). Looked up from germline, CDR1 is LNHDA and CDR2 is SQIVND (reference sequence). Trimming shortened V by 3 bases and J by 0 bases, and 12 bases separated the two germline ends. The CDR3 has 16 amino acids.

This chain joins TRBV12-3 or TRBV12-4 and TRBJ1-1; the D is unclear. V was trimmed by 4 bases and J by 4 bases, leaving 10 bases between them. There are 13 residues in the CDR3. CDR3 sequence: CASSWFTSTEAFF. The CDR3 nucleotides read TGTGCCAGCAGTTGGTTTACGTCCACTGAAGCTTTCTTT.

This clonotype was found many times. The chain employs TRBV30 and TRBJ1-1; D possibly corresponds to TRBD1 (5 bases). CDR1 is GTSNPN and CDR2 is SVGIG in the germline V gene (reference sequence). The CDR3 is 14 amino acids. V was pared by 2 bases and J by 5 bases, with 15 bases between. The CDR3: CAWSLKGIGTEAFF. The CDR3 DNA follows: TGTGCCTGGAGTCTCAAGGGGATAGGGACTGAAGCTTTCTTT.

This clonotype was counted a few times. The CDR3 nucleotides are TGTGCCAGCAGCGATGGGACCACTGAAGCTTTCTTT. Its translation is CASSDGTTEAFF. The chain uses TRBV7-9 and TRBJ1-1, with TRBD1 as a possible D gene (5 bases). The V end was cut by 5 bases, the J end by 4 bases, with 8 bases between. CDR3 length equals 12 residues. The V gene's germline CDR1 is SEHNR and CDR2 FQNEAQ (reference sequence).

This clonotype was seen at least ten times. V is TRBV25-1 and J is TRBJ2-7; D unclear. The CDR3 consists of 15 residues. Germline V lookup: CDR1 MGHDK, CDR2 SYGVNS. The V end was cut by 4 bases, the J end by 0 bases, with 13 bases between. As DNA, the CDR3 is TGTGCCAGCAGTGGGCTCACCGGGCTCTCCTACGAGCAGTACTTC. Translating gives CASSGLTGLSYEQYF.

The rearrangement uses TRBV9 and TRBJ2-5; D unresolved. This CDR3 is built from 14 residues. V dropped 2 bases and J dropped 2 bases, with 10 bases sitting between them. The germline CDR1 and CDR2 sequences are SGDLS and YYNGEE. This chain's CDR3 is CASSVQWRQETQYF. Here the CDR3 DNA reads TGTGCCAGCAGCGTTCAGTGGCGACAAGAGACCCAGTACTTC.

At least ten counts were recorded for this clonotype. The chain is built from TRBV20-1 and TRBJ2-5; the match to TRBD2 covers 10 bases. This CDR3 contains 15 residues. Trimming removed 3 bases from V and 5 bases from J; junction bases left unmatched: 9. Per the germline V gene, CDR1 is DFQATT and CDR2 is SNEGSKA (reference sequence). CDR3 sequence (DNA): TGCAGTGCTAGTGGACTAGCGGTCGGGGGGGAGACCCAGTACTTC. It encodes CSASGLAVGGETQYF.

This clonotype was detected ten times or more. The gene calls are TRBV19 and TRBJ1-2, with a possible D match to TRBD1 (6 bases). V was clipped by 3 bases and J by 10 bases, with 12 bases between them. The V gene's germline CDR1 is LNHDA and CDR2 SQIVND (reference sequence). The CDR3 runs 12 residues. The DNA for the CDR3 is TGTGCCAGTAGTATGGGACATCGACACTACACCTTC. This codes for CASSMGHRHYTF. Filled out from reference TRBV19 and TRBJ1-2, the complete variable domain reads DGGITQSPKYLFRKEGQNVTLSCEQNLNHDAMYWYRQDPGQGLRLIYYSQIVNDFQKGDIAEGYSVSREKKESFPLTVTSAQKNPTAFYLCASSMGHRHYTFGSGTRLTVV.

This clonotype has a count of ten or more. This sequence joins TRBV9 and TRBJ2-2, with D tentatively TRBD2 (7 bases). This CDR3 contains 17 residues. The V end was cut by 0 bases, the J end by 4 bases, with 16 bases between. Germline CDR1 reads SGDLS; CDR2 reads YYNGEE. CDR3 sequence reads: CASSVGGRGPITGELFF. For the CDR3, the DNA is TGTGCCAGCAGCGTAGGGGGGCGGGGGCCGATCACCGGGGAGCTGTTTTTT.

This clonotype came up many times. This chain joins TRBV4-1 and TRBJ2-1; no clear D gene. Between the trimmed V and J ends, which lost 1 base and 5 bases, there was a span of 12 bases. Germline V gene data show CDR1 as MGHRA and CDR2 as YSYEKL. The CDR3 runs 15 residues. This CDR3 reads CASSQGVMANNEQFF. CDR3 bases: TGCGCCAGCAGCCAAGGAGTGATGGCTAACAATGAGCAGTTCTTC.

This clonotype came up many times. V and J are TRBV7-2 and TRBJ1-2; unclear D gene. Trimming stripped 5 bases from V and 4 bases from J, with 11 bases between. Looked up from germline, CDR1 is SGHTA and CDR2 is FQGNSA. The CDR3 extends over 13 amino acids. CDR3 protein: CASSKDAGYGYTF. The CDR3, as DNA: TGTGCCAGCAGCAAGGACGCTGGCTATGGCTACACCTTC.

This clonotype was counted ten times or more. As DNA, the CDR3 is TGTGCCATCAGCCTGCTTGGCTCCGATACGCAGTATTTT. Its translation is CAISLLGSDTQYF. This chain connects TRBV10-3 to TRBJ2-3; D is uncertain. The length of the CDR3 is 13 residues. Germline V gives CDR1 ENHRY, CDR2 SYGVKD. V lost 6 bases and J lost 6, with 13 bases in between.

The table lists this clonotype with many counts. The chain employs TRBV28 and TRBJ1-5; no firm D call. Trimming removed 6 bases from V and 3 bases from J, with 6 bases in between. Germline CDR1 reads MDHEN; CDR2 reads SYDVKM. The CDR3 is 12 residues long. The CDR3 nucleotides read TGTGCCAGCAGGGGAAACAATCAGCCCCAGCATTTT. Translating gives CASRGNNQPQHF.